This record looks at one T cell receptor beta chain sequence and its context. Its antigen is not identified. The data stem from a study of T cell responses to AZD1222 COVID-19 vaccine. The protocol was immunoSEQ multiplex PCR, while the TCRdb copy is restricted to in-frame clones and leaves out a portion. The data hold approximately 27,000 clones, with roughly 90% observed a single time. Per the germline V gene, CDR1 is GTSNPN and CDR2 is SVGIG (reference sequence). This CDR3 comprises 13 residues. Trimming removed 0 bases from V and 4 bases from J, with 7 bases in between. Study-level findings and limits: Vaccine-associated CD4 TCRs spanned spike, dominant at 160-218 and 743-854. Just 5 to 7 AZD1222 recipients were seropositive at baseline. Two AZD1222 doses significantly raised spike-specific TCR breadth and depth over controls.

This TCR was sampled from an adult in good health. This chain uses TRBV30 with TRBJ1-3, with D unclear. The sample here was peripheral blood, taken on day 0 of AZD1222 vaccination. CDR3 residues: CAWSVHAGNTIYF. The CDR3 region has the DNA TGTGCCTGGAGTGTACATGCCGGAAACACCATATATTTT.